This T cell receptor beta chain derives from a study of monozygotic twins with inflammatory bowel disease. TCRdb reprocessed the 5' RACE reads; each CDR3 protein has one entry and no DNA is given. This table lists approximately 400,000 distinct CDR3 sequences. Looked up from germline, CDR1 is MNHEY and CDR2 is SMNVEV (reference sequence). This CDR3 comprises 13 residues. The J gene is TRBJ1-1, the V gene TRBV27; TCRdb proposes TRBD1, but this gene call is untestable without DNA. This TCR was sampled from a human donor with ulcerative colitis or Crohn's disease, or a healthy co-twin of an affected twin (not recorded which). The sample consisted of blood. The CDR3 sequence is CASSLRGHAEAFF.